This T cell receptor (beta chain) was observed in a study of cytomegalovirus exposure and HLA in healthy donors. This CDR3 contains 17 residues. Germline values: CDR1 SGHTA, CDR2 FQGTGA. V trimming: 3 bases; J trimming: 0 bases; junction bases outside the gene matches: 7. The PCR used 60 Vbeta and 13 Jbeta primers. Study processing details: Some 9.9 million of roughly 81 million unique TCR beta chains were shared, per a later count. Assay: immunoSEQ multiplex PCR; the TCRdb copy retains only in-frame clones and omits some. That table gives V, J and clone size, and the DNA gave D and trimming. The repertoire holds 100,000 or so clones, roughly three quarters seen once, with 4.1% in the top ten.

This sequence was found in a man aged 35 to 55 in good health and CMV-seronegative. The rearrangement links TRBV7-3 to TRBJ2-1, with 8 bases fitting TRBD2. Sequenced: PBMCs. CDR3 sequence (DNA): TGTGCCAGCAGCTTGGCGGGGGGAACTAGCTCCTACAATGAGCAGTTCTTC. As protein: CASSLAGGTSSYNEQFF.